This TCR beta chain was sequenced during a study of T cell repertoires in cytomegalovirus infection. CDR1 is KGHDR and CDR2 is SFDVKD in the germline V gene. Losses at the gene ends were 4 bases for V and 9 bases for J; bases not matched to a gene: 5. This CDR3 is 13 amino acids long. As to this clonotype: Its antigen is unidentified.

Each CDR3 protein is one row after TCRdb ran MiXCR on the reads. The sample records around 430,000 distinct CDR3 sequences, under 55% being singletons. The source was cultured PBMCs, collected from culture after CMV antigen stimulation. The TCR originated in a human donor in good health (CMV status not recorded). Some clones in this sample may be carry-over from other donors' samples. V gene TRBV24-1 combines with J gene TRBJ2-4, with 7 bases matching TRBD1. CDR3 nucleotides: TGTGCCACCAGTGACAGGGACAGTATCATTCAGTACTTC. Translating it yields CATSDRDSIIQYF.